The present TCR beta chain was sequenced within a study of cytotoxic CD8 clonotypes in ibrutinib-treated CLL. Notes on the study in general: Sample timing was unmatched between remission and later-progressing patients; lymph nodes unstudied.

Between the trimmed V and J ends, which lost 6 bases and 5 bases, there was a span of 16 bases. The CDR3 runs to 14 residues. Per the germline V gene, CDR1 is MDHEN and CDR2 is SYDVKM. Only in-frame clones appear in the TCRdb table, and some are missing; sequencing was by immunoSEQ multiplex PCR. Among 270,000 or so clones listed, approximately 79% were seen once. As to this clone: Its antigen is unknown.

Roughly 2 micrograms of genomic DNA, which was extracted from cryopreserved PBMCs, served as the material used for the TCR beta libraries. This specimen consisted of PBMCs, obtained at disease progression, from a patient treated with ibrutinib. The rearrangement links TRBV28 to TRBJ2-5; the D call may be TRBD1 or TRBD2 (5 bases each). The clonotype comes from a human donor with chronic lymphocytic leukemia. The CDR3 DNA reads TGTGCCAGCAGGCAAAGGGGCAGGGAGGAGACCCAGTACTTC. It translates to CASRQRGREETQYF. Drawing the rest from reference TRBV28 and TRBJ2-5, the complete variable domain is DVKVTQSSRYLVKRTGEKVFLECVQDMDHENMFWYRQDPGLGLRLIYFSYDVKMKEKGDIPEGYSVSREKKERFSLILESASTNQTSMYLCASRQRGREETQYFGPGTRLLVL.